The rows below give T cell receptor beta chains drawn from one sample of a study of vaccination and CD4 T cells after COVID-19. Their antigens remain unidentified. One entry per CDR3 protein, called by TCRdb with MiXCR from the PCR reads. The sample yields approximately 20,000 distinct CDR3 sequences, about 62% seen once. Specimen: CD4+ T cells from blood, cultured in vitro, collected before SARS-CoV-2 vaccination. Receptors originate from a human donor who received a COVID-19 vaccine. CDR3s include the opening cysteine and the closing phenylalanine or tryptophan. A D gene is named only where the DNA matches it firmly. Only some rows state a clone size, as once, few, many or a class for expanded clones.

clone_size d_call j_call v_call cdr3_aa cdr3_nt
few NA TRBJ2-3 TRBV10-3 CAANSGQRTDTQYF TGTGCCGCCAACTCCGGACAGCGCACAGATACGCAGTATTTT
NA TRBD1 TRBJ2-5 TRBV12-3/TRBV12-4 CASRRTGGDETQYF TGTGCCAGCCGTAGGACAGGGGGCGACGAGACCCAGTACTTC
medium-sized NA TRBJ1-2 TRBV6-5 CASSYDGQGVYGYTF TGTGCCAGCAGTTACGATGGGCAGGGAGTCTATGGCTACACCTTC
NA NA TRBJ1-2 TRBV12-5 CASGLVTGGYTF TGTGCTAGTGGTTTGGTCACCGGTGGCTACACCTTC
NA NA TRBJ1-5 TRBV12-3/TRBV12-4 CASSLGGGGNQPQHF TGTGCCAGCAGCCTCGGGGGAGGCGGCAATCAGCCCCAGCATTTT
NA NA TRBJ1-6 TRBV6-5 CASSYGGANSPLHF TGTGCCAGCAGTTACGGCGGGGCTAATTCACCCCTCCACTTT
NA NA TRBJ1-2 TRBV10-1 CASPPRRDNYGYTF TGCGCCAGCCCCCCGCGGAGGGATAACTATGGCTACACCTTC
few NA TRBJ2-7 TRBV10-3 CAISEMGAGEYEQYF TGTGCCATCAGTGAAATGGGGGCGGGGGAGTACGAGCAGTACTTC
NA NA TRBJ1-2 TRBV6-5 CASSYSISWRGYTF TGTGCCAGCAGTTACTCGATTTCATGGCGTGGCTACACCTTC
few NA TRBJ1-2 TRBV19 CASSVGTGSYGYTF TGTGCCAGTAGTGTTGGGACTGGCTCCTATGGCTACACCTTC
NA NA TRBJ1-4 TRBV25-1 CASSPIQGKLFF TGTGCCAGCAGTCCAATACAAGGAAAACTGTTTTTT
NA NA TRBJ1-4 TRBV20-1 CSARDSSPNEKLFF TGCAGTGCTCGCGACAGTTCCCCTAATGAAAAACTGTTTTTT
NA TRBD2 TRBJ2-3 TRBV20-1 CSAGGGDTQYF TGCAGTGCGGGGGGAGGGGATACGCAGTATTTT
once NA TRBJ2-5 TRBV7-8 CASSYTGDWGTQYF TGTGCCAGCAGCTACACAGGGGACTGGGGGACCCAGTACTTC
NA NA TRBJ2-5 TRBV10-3 CAISGGVEETQYF TGTGCCATCAGTGGTGGAGTAGAGGAGACCCAGTACTTC
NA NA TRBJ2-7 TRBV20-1 CSASTGLSFSEQYF TGCAGTGCTTCAACCGGTCTCTCGTTCTCCGAGCAGTACTTC
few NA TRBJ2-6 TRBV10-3 CAISPRMGTGANVLTF TGTGCCATCAGCCCCCGGATGGGGACTGGGGCCAACGTCCTGACTTTC
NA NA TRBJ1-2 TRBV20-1 CSARMDSFNGYTF TGCAGTGCTAGAATGGACAGTTTTAATGGCTACACCTTC
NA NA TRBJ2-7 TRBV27 CASSLGTPTDYEQYF TGTGCCAGCAGTTTAGGGACGCCCACAGATTACGAGCAGTACTTC
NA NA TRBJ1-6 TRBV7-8 CASSSLLGGPRSYNSPLHF TGTGCCAGCAGCTCACTCCTGGGGGGCCCTCGCTCCTATAATTCACCCCTCCACTTT
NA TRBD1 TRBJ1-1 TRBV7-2 CASNQGALTFF TGTGCCAGCAATCAGGGGGCACTAACTTTCTTT
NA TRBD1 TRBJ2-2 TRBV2 CASSERGGANTGELFF TGTGCCAGCAGTGAGAGAGGGGGCGCGAACACCGGGGAGCTGTTTTTT
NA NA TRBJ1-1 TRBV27 CASRFDRLFEAFF TGTGCCAGCAGGTTCGACAGGCTCTTTGAAGCTTTCTTT
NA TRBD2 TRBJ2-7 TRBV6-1 CASSKLAGINYEQYF TGTGCCAGCAGTAAACTAGCGGGGATCAACTACGAGCAGTACTTC
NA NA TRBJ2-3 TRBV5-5 CASSLGAGSTDTQYF TGTGCCAGCAGCTTGGGGGCGGGCAGCACAGATACGCAGTATTTT
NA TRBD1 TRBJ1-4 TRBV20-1 CSARGTGNEKLFF TGCAGTGCTAGAGGGACAGGGAATGAAAAACTGTTTTTT
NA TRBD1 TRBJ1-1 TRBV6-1 CASSLDRANTEAFF TGTGCCAGCAGTCTTGACAGGGCTAACACTGAAGCTTTCTTT
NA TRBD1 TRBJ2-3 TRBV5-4 CASRGTGRTDTQYF TGTGCCAGCAGGGGGACAGGGCGGACAGATACGCAGTATTTT
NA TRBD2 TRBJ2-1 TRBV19 CASSTMTSGGAYNEQFF TGTGCCAGTAGTACAATGACTAGCGGGGGGGCCTACAATGAGCAGTTCTTC
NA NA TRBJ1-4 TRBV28 CASSLGVSSGKLFF TGTGCCAGCAGTTTAGGGGTCAGTAGTGGAAAACTGTTTTTT
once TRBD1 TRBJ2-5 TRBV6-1 CASSPQTGARETQYF TGTGCCAGCAGTCCCCAGACAGGGGCGCGAGAGACCCAGTACTTC
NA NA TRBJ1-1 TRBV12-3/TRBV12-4 CASSHPALNTEAFF TGTGCCAGCAGCCACCCCGCCCTGAACACTGAAGCTTTCTTT
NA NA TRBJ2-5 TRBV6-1 CASSEAGAGAETQYF TGTGCCAGCAGTGAAGCCGGCGCGGGGGCGGAGACCCAGTACTTC
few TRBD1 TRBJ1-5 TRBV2 CASSTGTEPQHF TGTGCCAGCAGCACTGGGACAGAGCCCCAGCATTTT
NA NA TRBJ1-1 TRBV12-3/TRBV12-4 CASSLMGNIEAFF TGTGCCAGCAGTTTGATGGGGAACATTGAAGCTTTCTTT
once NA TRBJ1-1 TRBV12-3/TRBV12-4 CASTATGSGTEAFF TGTGCCAGCACAGCAACAGGCTCAGGCACTGAAGCTTTCTTT
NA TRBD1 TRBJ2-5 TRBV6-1 CASSGTGGRTQYF TGTGCCAGCAGTGGGACAGGGGGCAGGACCCAGTACTTC
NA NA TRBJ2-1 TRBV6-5 CASSYGYGLAIREQFF TGTGCCAGCAGTTACGGGTATGGTCTAGCGATTCGTGAGCAGTTCTTC
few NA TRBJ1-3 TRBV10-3 CAIRNQGNSGNTIYF TGTGCCATCAGGAACCAGGGCAACTCTGGAAACACCATATATTTT
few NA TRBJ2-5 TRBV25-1 CASSERLGETQYF TGTGCCAGCAGTGAAAGGTTAGGAGAGACCCAGTACTTC
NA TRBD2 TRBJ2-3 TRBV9 CASSPPAGLVDTQYF TGTGCCAGCAGCCCTCCAGCGGGGTTGGTAGATACGCAGTATTTT
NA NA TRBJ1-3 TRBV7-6 CASSRTGTGNTIYF TGTGCCAGCAGCAGAACAGGGACTGGAAACACCATATATTTT
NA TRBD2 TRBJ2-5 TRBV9 CASSGRLAGGRETQYF TGTGCCAGCAGCGGAAGACTAGCGGGGGGGCGAGAGACCCAGTACTTC
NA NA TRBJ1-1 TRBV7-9 CASRALGGDMGTEAFF TGTGCCAGCAGGGCGCTGGGGGGGGATATGGGAACTGAAGCTTTCTTT
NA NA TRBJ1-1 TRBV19 CASTSVSAANTEAFF TGTGCCAGTACCTCCGTTTCTGCAGCGAACACTGAAGCTTTCTTT
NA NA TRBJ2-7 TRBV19 CASSPGAGEQYF TGTGCCAGTAGTCCGGGGGCGGGCGAGCAGTACTTC
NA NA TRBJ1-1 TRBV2 CASSVMPGSNTEAFF TGTGCCAGCAGTGTTATGCCTGGGAGCAACACTGAAGCTTTCTTT
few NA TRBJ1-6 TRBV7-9 CASSSERTPGAPLHF TGTGCCAGCAGCTCGGAACGTACGCCTGGGGCACCCCTCCACTTT
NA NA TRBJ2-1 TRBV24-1 CATSDFPTSNEQFF TGTGCCACCAGTGATTTCCCAACTTCTAATGAGCAGTTCTTC
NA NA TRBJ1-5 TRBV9 CASSVTWSNQPQHF TGTGCCAGCAGCGTGACCTGGAGCAATCAGCCCCAGCATTTT
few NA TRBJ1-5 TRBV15 CATSRDSYRVGQPQHF TGTGCCACCAGCAGAGATAGTTACAGGGTTGGTCAGCCCCAGCATTTT
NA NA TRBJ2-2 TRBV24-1 CATSDPPPRGTNTGELFF TGTGCCACCAGTGATCCACCCCCCAGAGGTACGAACACCGGGGAGCTGTTTTTT
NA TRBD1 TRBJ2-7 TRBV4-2 CASSHGDRGRDEQYF TGTGCCAGCAGCCACGGGGACAGGGGCCGCGACGAGCAGTACTTC
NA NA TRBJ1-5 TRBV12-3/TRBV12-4 CASSLGQGSRPQHF TGTGCCAGCAGTTTAGGGCAGGGTTCCCGGCCCCAGCATTTT
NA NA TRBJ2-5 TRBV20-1 CSAPTGYTQETQYF TGCAGTGCGCCGACCGGATATACCCAAGAGACCCAGTACTTC
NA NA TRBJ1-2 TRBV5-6 CASSLADGGSYTF TGTGCCAGCAGCTTGGCCGACGGGGGAAGCTACACCTTC
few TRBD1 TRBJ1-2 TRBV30 CAWLKDRDYGYTF TGTGCCTGGTTAAAGGACAGGGACTATGGCTACACCTTC
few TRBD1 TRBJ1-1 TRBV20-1 CSASRGDTEAFF TGCAGTGCTAGCAGGGGGGACACTGAAGCTTTCTTT
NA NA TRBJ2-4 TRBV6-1 CASSELGHESAGPGIQYF TGTGCCAGCAGTGAGCTGGGACACGAGTCCGCTGGACCCGGGATTCAGTACTTC